Listed below are T cell receptor beta chains from one sample, sequenced in a study of cytomegalovirus exposure and HLA in healthy donors. The protocol was immunoSEQ multiplex PCR, while the TCRdb copy is restricted to in-frame clones and leaves out a portion. The sample includes around 150,000 clones, 72% seen only once; the top ten take less than 2.5%. The specimen was PBMCs. The receptors come from a middle-aged man in good health and CMV-seronegative. The conserved cysteine and the conserved F or W are not part of the CDR3 here.

v_call: TRBV5-1
cdr3_aa: ASSTQGATGELF

v_call: TRBV5-4
cdr3_aa: ASSSGSGNTIY

v_call: TRBV11-2
cdr3_aa: ASSFHYEQY

v_call: TRBV30
cdr3_aa: ALTRDRGPYEQY

v_call: TRBV9
cdr3_aa: ASNLAGGVETQY

v_call: TRBV27
cdr3_aa: ASSLLGAEAF

v_call: TRBV9
cdr3_aa: ASSVAVSSNEKLF

v_call: TRBV5-6
cdr3_aa: ASSPTLQGSSGEQY

v_call: TRBV2
cdr3_aa: ASSPSAQGARIA

v_call: TRBV15
cdr3_aa: ATSRSRGRGSEQY

v_call: TRBV18
cdr3_aa: ASSPRGDTGELF

v_call: TRBV5-1
cdr3_aa: ASSLPLDRAALINEQF

v_call: TRBV19
cdr3_aa: ASSITHRDKETQY

v_call: TRBV7-9
cdr3_aa: ASSHTELSNEKLF

v_call: TRBV10-3
cdr3_aa: AISEGLAETYEQY

v_call: TRBV6-5
cdr3_aa: ASSPGGGTDTQY

v_call: TRBV6-1
cdr3_aa: ASSEDYRGSGYT

v_call: TRBV7-2
cdr3_aa: ASSSNSGISYNEQF

v_call: TRBV5-1
cdr3_aa: ASSRGTGSGETQY

v_call: TRBV5-1
cdr3_aa: ASSSTGTVYEQY

v_call: TRBV7-8
cdr3_aa: ASSSSGTGHYEQY

v_call: TRBV19
cdr3_aa: ARGGAGGDGELF

v_call: TRBV19
cdr3_aa: ASSISGSKSYEQY